This T cell receptor beta chain was profiled in a study of CD8 T cell repertoires and HIV-1 epitope variants. Study summary: Control wells had CMV/EBV/flu peptides, negative Ebola AY9, or no peptide.

General study points: Of eight or nine antigen-specific beta clonotypes, 6 or 7 appeared to cross-react with escape variants.

With 6 bases removed from V and 3 bases from J, the gap between germline ends came to 12 bases. The CDR3 has 13 amino acids. The V gene's germline CDR1 is SNHLY and CDR2 FYNNEI. This clone was seen only a few times. The antigen is unknown. The method was immunoSEQ multiplex PCR; TCRdb's version includes in-frame clones alone and lacks a portion of them. Found here are a few thousand clones, about 63% of them singletons; the top ten hold around two fifths. Sequencing input: cultured CD8+ T cells derived from PBMCs. This receptor was obtained from a male donor with HIV. The chain combines TRBV2 with TRBJ2-7; D not certain. This CDR3 reads CASSPDGFYEQYF. The CDR3 coding sequence is TGTGCCAGCAGCCCCGACGGGTTCTACGAGCAGTACTTC.